This section outlines one TCR beta chain sequence together with its context. The entry originates in a study of shared clonotypes between healthy human individuals. Study-wide background: The plates for each donor numbered three CD4 naive, three CD4 memory, two CD8 naive and one CD8 memory.

V was pared by 7 bases and J by 10 bases, with 12 bases between. CDR1 and CDR2 from the germline V gene are ENHRY and SYGVKD. The CDR3 totals 11 residues. Data came from immunoSEQ multiplex PCR; TCRdb stores just in-frame clones and leaves some out. Of over a million clones in the sample, roughly 96% were seen once. The origin of this receptor is a man between 25 and 39 years old in good health. The sample was naive CD4+ T cells sorted from blood. Described subset: CD45RA+ positively selected. This rearrangement joins TRBV10-3 to TRBJ2-3; a possible D gene is TRBD2 (5 bases). CDR3 in DNA: TGTGCCATCAAAGACTCCGGGGCGCAGTATTTT. This sequence encodes CAIKDSGAQYF.